This T cell receptor beta chain was sequenced in a study of shared clonotypes between healthy human individuals. The V and J ends lost 4 bases and 2 bases, in that order; junction bases with no gene match: 8. CDR3 size: 15 residues. Germline values: CDR1 SGHDT, CDR2 YYEEEE. Some clones are missing from TCRdb's copy, which holds only in-frame ones; the method was immunoSEQ multiplex PCR. Here the sample spans millions of clones, about 92% being singletons. The rearrangement joins TRBV5-6 to TRBJ2-5, with 7 bases identical to TRBD1. This receptor was identified in a man between 18 and 29 years old in good health. The sequencing input was naive CD4+ T cells sorted from blood. Indicated subset: CD45RA+ positively selected. The CDR3 coding sequence is TGTGCCAGCAGCGCTAAACGGACAGGACAAGAGACCCAGTACTTC. Protein sequence: CASSAKRTGQETQYF.